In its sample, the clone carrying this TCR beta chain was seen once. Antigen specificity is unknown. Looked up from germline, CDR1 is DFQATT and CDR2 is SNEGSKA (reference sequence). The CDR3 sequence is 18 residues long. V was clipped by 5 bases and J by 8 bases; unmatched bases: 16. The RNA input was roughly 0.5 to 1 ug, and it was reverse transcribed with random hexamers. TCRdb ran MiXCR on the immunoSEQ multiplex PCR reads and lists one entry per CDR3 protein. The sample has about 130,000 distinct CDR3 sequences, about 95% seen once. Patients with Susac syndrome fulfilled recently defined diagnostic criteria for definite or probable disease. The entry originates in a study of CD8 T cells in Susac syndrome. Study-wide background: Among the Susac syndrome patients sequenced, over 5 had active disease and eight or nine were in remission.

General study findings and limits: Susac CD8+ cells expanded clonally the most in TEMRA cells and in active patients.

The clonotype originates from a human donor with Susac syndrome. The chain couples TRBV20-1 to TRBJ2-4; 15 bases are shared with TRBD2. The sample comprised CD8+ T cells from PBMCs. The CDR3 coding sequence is TGCAGTGCTCCGCGGACTAGCGGGAGGGCCTATGAGTGGGACATTCAGTACTTC. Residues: CSAPRTSGRAYEWDIQYF.